This T cell receptor (beta chain) was documented in a study of radiotherapy plus CTLA-4 blockade in lung cancer. Some clones are missing from TCRdb's copy, which holds only in-frame ones; the method was immunoSEQ multiplex PCR. The sample lists some 110,000 clones; approximately 80% were seen once. The sequence was obtained from a human donor with non-small cell lung cancer who had a partial response to radiotherapy plus ipilimumab. Source: peripheral blood, taken from a patient treated with radiotherapy plus ipilimumab.

The CDR3, as DNA: TGTGCCAGCAGTCCAACAGGGGTGACAGGAAACACCATATATTTT. Its protein product is CASSPTGVTGNTIYF. The J gene is TRBJ1-3, the V gene TRBV28, with 7 bases lining up with TRBD1. The CDR3 spans 15 residues. Germline V gene lookup returns CDR1 MDHEN and CDR2 SYDVKM. V gave up 5 bases and J gave up 4 bases; unmatched junction bases: 8.